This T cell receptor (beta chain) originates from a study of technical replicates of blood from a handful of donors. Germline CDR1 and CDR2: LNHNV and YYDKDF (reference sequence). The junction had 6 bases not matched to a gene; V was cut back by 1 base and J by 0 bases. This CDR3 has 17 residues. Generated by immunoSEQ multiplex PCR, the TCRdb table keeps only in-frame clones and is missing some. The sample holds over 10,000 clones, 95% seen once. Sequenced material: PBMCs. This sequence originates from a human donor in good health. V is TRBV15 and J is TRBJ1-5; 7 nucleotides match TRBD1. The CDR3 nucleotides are TGTGCCACCAGCAGAGTAAAGGGGGCGGATAGCAATCAGCCCCAGCATTTT. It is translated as CATSRVKGADSNQPQHF.